The clone carrying this TCR beta chain was counted a single time. Its matching antigen is unknown. Researchers ran the PCR with 60 Vbeta and 13 Jbeta primers. In the original analysis: Approximately 10 million shared chains were among about 80 million unique TCR beta chains counted in a later analysis. TCRdb's table, derived via immunoSEQ multiplex PCR, lists solely in-frame clones and lacks some. The DNA gave D and trimming, while V, J and clone size come from that table. The data show around 100,000 clones, with under 85% seen just once and 1.5% to 2% held by the top ten. The V gene lost 3 bases and the J gene lost 14 bases, with 17 bases spanning the gap. The CDR3 length is 12 residues. Germline V gene sequence: CDR1 SGHRS, CDR2 YFSETQ. This sample was included in a study of cytomegalovirus exposure and HLA in healthy donors. Overall study findings and caveats: The authors excluded some V segments, including TRBV6-2 and TRBV6-3, as indistinguishable.

Material: PBMCs. The TCR sequence derives from a woman between 40 and 50 years old in good health and CMV-seronegative. The chain links TRBV5-1 to TRBJ1-2, with a possible D match to TRBD1 (6 bases). CDR3 in DNA: TGCGCCAGCAGCTCCAATGGACAGTTCGTTACCTTC. Translating it yields CASSSNGQFVTF.